The entry that follows covers one TCR beta chain sequence. Its target is unknown. The data were taken from a study of T cell responses to AZD1222 COVID-19 vaccine. About the study: Pooled in the analysis were second doses at about 4 or about 12 weeks. Study-level results: The donor group comprised mostly white British people and more females; the analysis possibly underestimated clonal diversity. Baseline testing showed seropositivity in only 6 or 7 AZD1222 recipients. With two AZD1222 doses given, Spike-specific TCR breadth and depth both rose.

V shed 0 bases and J shed 1 base, with 10 bases lying between them. This CDR3 region has 15 residues. Germline V gene sequence: CDR1 MGHRA, CDR2 YSYEKL. Assay: immunoSEQ multiplex PCR; the TCRdb copy retains only in-frame clones and omits some. The data contain 100,000 to 150,000 clones, around nine tenths of them singletons. The chain links TRBV4-1 to TRBJ2-7, with D maybe TRBD1 (6 bases). The sample was peripheral blood, taken on day 0 of AZD1222 vaccination. The source is an adult in good health. This CDR3 reads CASSQENRVSYEQYF. The CDR3 DNA is TGCGCCAGCAGCCAAGAGAACAGGGTTTCCTACGAGCAGTACTTC.